Shown below are 31 T cell receptor beta chains from a single sample sequenced in a study of blood T cell repertoires in COVID-19. Sequencing used immunoSEQ multiplex PCR; TCRdb keeps in-frame clones, though not all of them. The table lists about 190,000 clones, around 90% of them singletons. Sequenced sample: peripheral blood. Receptors originate from a man aged 35-49 years with acute or convalescent COVID-19.

Notes on this clone: The same CDR3 can be traced to other DNA sequences in this sample. This chain links TRBV28 with TRBJ2-7; no clear D gene. CDR3 size: 12 residues. The V end lost 2 bases, the J end lost 4 bases, and 6 bases lay between the germline ends. Germline V gene data show CDR1 as MDHEN and CDR2 as SYDVKM. The CDR3 DNA reads TGTGCCAGCAGTTTAGGCTTATACGAGCAGTACTTC. This translates into CASSLGLYEQYF. The entire variable domain, with the rest obtained from reference TRBV28 and TRBJ2-7, is as follows: DVKVTQSSRYLVKRTGEKVFLECVQDMDHENMFWYRQDPGLGLRLIYFSYDVKMKEKGDIPEGYSVSREKKERFSLILESASTNQTSMYLCASSLGLYEQYFGPGTRLTVT.

V usage is TRBV4-2 and J usage is TRBJ1-3; D remains ambiguous. Looked up from germline, CDR1 is LGHNA and CDR2 is YNFKEQ. This CDR3 comprises 19 residues. The V end lost 2 bases, the J end lost 0 bases, and 20 bases lay between the germline ends. The CDR3 reads CASSQWEPGTPISGNTIYF. As DNA, the CDR3 is TGTGCCAGCAGCCAATGGGAGCCGGGAACTCCAATCTCTGGAAACACCATATATTTT.

This chain connects TRBV19 to TRBJ1-2; no clear D gene. V was shortened by 3 bases and J by 4 bases, with 6 bases between the two germline ends. This CDR3 contains 12 residues. CDR1 LNHDA and CDR2 SQIVND come from the germline V gene (reference sequence). The CDR3 loop reads CASSMSFYGYTF. The CDR3 nucleotides are TGTGCCAGTAGTATGTCCTTCTATGGCTACACCTTC.

CDR3 nucleotide sequence: TGTGCCAGCAGCTCGTCCCAGGGGGTGAACACTGAAGCTTTCTTT. Protein product: CASSSSQGVNTEAFF. The chain combines TRBV7-9 with TRBJ1-1; 7 positions agree with TRBD1. The V segment lost 4 bases and the J segment 0 bases; nucleotides outside the gene matches: 5. The CDR3 extends over 15 amino acids. Germline values: CDR1 SEHNR, CDR2 FQNEAQ (reference sequence).

This rearrangement joins TRBV5-1 to TRBJ2-1, with 7 bases fitting TRBD2. CDR1 is SGHRS and CDR2 is YFSETQ in the germline V gene. This CDR3 has 13 residues. V lost 1 base to trimming and J lost 9 bases; unmatched junction nucleotides: 4. The CDR3 nucleotides are TGCGCCAGCAGCTTGAGGGAGGGAGGTGAGCAGTTCTTC. It yields the protein CASSLREGGEQFF.

This rearrangement joins TRBV7-8 to TRBJ1-2; D gene ambiguous. The V end was cut by 4 bases, the J end by 4 bases, with 19 bases between. CDR1 is SGHVS, CDR2 FQNEAQ, per germline. The CDR3 is 16 residues long. CDR3 in amino acids: CASSYNFGRGSYGYTF. CDR3 DNA: TGTGCCAGCAGCTACAACTTCGGCCGAGGGAGCTATGGCTACACCTTC.

The chain is built from TRBV7-2 and TRBJ1-2; TRBD1 might be the D (5 bases). The germline CDR1 and CDR2 sequences are SGHTA and FQGNSA. V was clipped by 5 bases and J by 8 bases, with 21 bases between them. The CDR3 sequence is 15 residues long. CDR3 sequence: CASSLGLRTGVGYTF. As DNA, the CDR3 is TGTGCCAGCAGCCTTGGACTGCGGACGGGGGTAGGCTACACCTTC.

The CDR3 nucleotides read TGTGCCAGCGCCCGGGGGGACCTACCCACAGATACGCAGTATTTT. This gives the protein CASARGDLPTDTQYF. The chain combines TRBV25-1 with TRBJ2-3; 7 bases fit TRBD2. CDR3 length: 15 amino acids. V lost 8 bases, J lost 2 bases, and 10 bases stayed unmatched. Germline values: CDR1 MGHDK, CDR2 SYGVNS.

This chain joins TRBV6-6 and TRBJ2-4; 12 nucleotides agree with TRBD1. The CDR3 spans 17 residues. V was clipped by 5 bases and J by 0 bases; unmatched bases: 5. The germline CDR1 and CDR2 sequences are MNHNY and SVGAGI (reference sequence). In nucleotides, the CDR3 is TGTGCCAGCAGTCCGGGACAGGGGGCGTCAGCCAAAAACATTCAGTACTTC. Protein sequence: CASSPGQGASAKNIQYF.

The rearrangement uses TRBV27 and TRBJ2-3; 14 bases map to TRBD2. Germline CDR1 reads MNHEY; CDR2 reads SMNVEV (reference sequence). Unmatched junction bases numbered 8, after V lost 6 bases and J lost 9 bases. This CDR3 spans 15 amino acids. CDR3 DNA sequence: TGTGCCAGCAGCCGGACTAGCGGGGGGAGGGGGACGCAGTATTTT. Translation gives CASSRTSGGRGTQYF.

The CDR3 sequence is CASSPGTGYNSPLHF. DNA of the CDR3: TGTGCCAGCAGCCCCGGGACAGGCTATAATTCACCCCTCCACTTT. The chain employs TRBV2 and TRBJ1-6; 8 bases are shared with TRBD1. Germline V CDR1 and CDR2: SNHLY, FYNNEI. The CDR3 runs to 15 residues. V lost 6 bases to trimming and J lost 3 bases; unmatched junction nucleotides: 4.

The chain couples TRBV5-1 to TRBJ2-3; 11 positions match TRBD2. With V trimmed by 1 base and J by 5 bases, 9 bases remained unmatched. There are 17 residues in the CDR3. Germline V gene data show CDR1 as SGHRS and CDR2 as YFSETQ. The CDR3 DNA reads TGCGCCAGCAGCTTGTCCAGCCTAGCGGGGGGACAAGATACGCAGTATTTT. It encodes CASSLSSLAGGQDTQYF.

The CDR3, as DNA: TGTGCCAGCAGCCCTGGGGGAGGGGCCTACGAGCAGTACTTC. Translation: CASSPGGGAYEQYF. This chain joins TRBV16 and TRBJ2-7; 7 positions match TRBD2. The germline CDR1 and CDR2 sequences are KGHSY and FQNENV. The CDR3 is 14 amino acids. The trim removed 4 bases at V and 2 bases at J, leaving 5 bases unmatched.

The chain couples TRBV19 to TRBJ1-2; 7 bases are a match to TRBD1. The CDR3 has 13 amino acids. With V trimmed by 5 bases and J by 3 bases, 3 bases remained unmatched. CDR1 and CDR2 (germline): LNHDA, SQIVND (reference sequence). CDR3 DNA sequence: TGTGCCAGTAGTCCCACAGGGGACTATGGCTACACCTTC. Protein: CASSPTGDYGYTF.

This rearrangement joins TRBV5-1 to TRBJ2-7; 13 bases align to TRBD2. Germline CDR1 SGHRS, CDR2 YFSETQ. Losses at the gene ends were 0 bases for V and 4 bases for J; bases not matched to a gene: 7. This CDR3 is 17 amino acids long. CDR3 in DNA: TGCGCCAGCAGCTTGGCCACGGGACTAGCGGGACGATACGAGCAGTACTTC. Translation gives CASSLATGLAGRYEQYF.

This chain joins TRBV6-5 and TRBJ1-6; D gene unclear. The CDR3 length is 12 residues. CDR1 is MNHEY and CDR2 is SVGAGI in the germline V gene. Trimming took off 6 bases at V and 7 bases at J, with 7 bases between the two ends. This CDR3 is CASRFQNSPLHF. CDR3 nucleotide sequence: TGTGCCAGCAGGTTCCAGAATTCACCCCTCCACTTT.

This rearrangement joins TRBV9 to TRBJ2-5, with no clear D. The CDR3 spans 15 residues. Trimming stripped 0 bases from V and 0 bases from J, with 9 bases between. CDR1 is SGDLS, CDR2 YYNGEE, per germline. CDR3 coding DNA: TGTGCCAGCAGCGTAGCCGGGTCTAACCAAGAGACCCAGTACTTC. Its translation is CASSVAGSNQETQYF. The full variable domain, with the rest looked up from reference TRBV9 and TRBJ2-5, is DSGVTQTPKHLITATGQRVTLRCSPRSGDLSVYWYQQSLDQGLQFLIQYYNGEERAKGNILERFSAQQFPDLHSELNLSSLELGDSALYFCASSVAGSNQETQYFGPGTRLLVL.

The chain recombines TRBV13 with TRBJ2-5; 9 bases match TRBD1. V lost 5 bases, J lost 5 bases, and 9 bases stayed unmatched. The CDR3 is made up of 15 amino acids. CDR1 is PRHDT and CDR2 is FYEKMQ in the germline V gene (reference sequence). The CDR3 DNA sequence: TGTGCCAGCAGCCCCCAGACAGGGGGGCGGGAGACCCAGTACTTC. Protein product: CASSPQTGGRETQYF. The full variable domain, in which reference TRBV13 and TRBJ2-5 provide the parts outside the CDR3, is AAGVIQSPRHLIKEKRETATLKCYPIPRHDTVYWYQQGPGQDPQFLISFYEKMQSDKGSIPDRFSAQQFSDYHSELNMSSLELGDSALYFCASSPQTGGRETQYFGPGTRLLVL.

The sample holds a few counts of this clone. The chain links TRBV21-1 to TRBJ2-4; TRBD1, as called in the table, went unchecked against the DNA. TRBV21-1 is a pseudogene. There are 18 residues in the CDR3. The CDR3 loop is CASSKLKDSRLAKNIQYF. CDR3 bases: TGTGCCAGCAGCAAACTAAAGGACAGCAGACTAGCCAAAAACATTCAGTACTTC.

The chain employs TRBV6-1 and TRBJ1-2; D ambiguous. The CDR3 is made up of 15 amino acids. The V gene lost 0 bases and the J gene lost 4 bases, with 12 bases spanning the gap. Germline CDR1 MNHNS, CDR2 SASEGT. The chain's CDR3 is CASSEALTDRYGYTF. The CDR3 DNA sequence: TGTGCCAGCAGTGAAGCCCTGACTGACCGCTATGGCTACACCTTC.

The chain combines TRBV5-1 with TRBJ2-7; 9 nucleotides align to TRBD1. V shed 7 bases and J 4 bases; nucleotides not matched to a gene: 12. The CDR3 is made up of 15 amino acids. The germline CDR1 and CDR2 sequences are SGHRS and YFSETQ. For the CDR3, the DNA is TGCGCCAGCCATACCGGGACAGGGCAGGAATACGAGCAGTACTTC. Its protein is CASHTGTGQEYEQYF.

The chain links TRBV6-1 to TRBJ2-5; TRBD2 matches 8 bases. Trimming took 2 bases from V and 4 from J; bases not matched to a gene: 9. Germline V gene lookup returns CDR1 MNHNS and CDR2 SASEGT. CDR3 length: 16 amino acids. DNA for the CDR3: TGTGCCAGCAGTGAACTGGGACTAGGGCTCGGAGAGACCCAGTACTTC. Its translation is CASSELGLGLGETQYF.

This clone was seen a few times. The chain carries TRBV11-2 and TRBJ1-2; tentative D call: TRBD1 (5 bases). The CDR3 loop spans 15 amino acids. CDR1 SGHAT and CDR2 FQNNGV come from the germline V gene. Trimming shortened V by 4 bases and J by 4 bases, and 16 bases separated the two germline ends. CDR3: CASSSPTQGIYGYTF. The DNA of the CDR3 is TGTGCCAGCAGCTCCCCAACCCAGGGCATCTATGGCTACACCTTC.

The CDR3: CSVLDRLNTEAFF. The CDR3 DNA reads TGCAGCGTGTTGGACAGGTTGAACACTGAAGCTTTCTTT. The gene calls are TRBV29-1 and TRBJ1-1, with 7 bases matching TRBD1. The CDR3 loop spans 13 amino acids. Germline V gene sequence: CDR1 SQVTM, CDR2 ANQGSEA. V lost 6 bases to trimming and J lost 0 bases; unmatched junction nucleotides: 4.

The chain joins TRBV19 to TRBJ1-2; 10 nucleotides line up with TRBD1. CDR3 length equals 15 residues. Per the germline V gene, CDR1 is LNHDA and CDR2 is SQIVND (reference sequence). V trimming: 0 bases; J trimming: 7 bases; junction bases outside the gene matches: 5. This CDR3 is CASSIDRQGASGYTF. CDR3 coding DNA: TGTGCCAGTAGTATAGATCGACAGGGGGCGTCTGGCTACACCTTC.

This chain connects TRBV6-5 to TRBJ2-3, with D maybe TRBD1 (5 bases). CDR1 and CDR2 from the germline V gene are MNHEY and SVGAGI. V was pared by 6 bases and J by 6 bases, with 16 bases between. The CDR3 sequence is 14 residues long. The CDR3 here is CASRDLGAWDTQYF. For the CDR3, the DNA is TGTGCCAGCAGGGACCTTGGGGCTTGGGATACGCAGTATTTT.

The rearrangement links TRBV24-1 to TRBJ2-5; perhaps TRBD2 as D (5 bases). V was shortened by 1 base and J by 5 bases, with 10 bases between the two germline ends. This CDR3 is built from 14 residues. Germline V CDR1 and CDR2: KGHDR, SFDVKD. CDR3 DNA: TGTGCCACCAGTGATTTAGGAAGGGAGGAGACCCAGTACTTC. As protein: CATSDLGREETQYF.

The genes are TRBV10-1 and TRBJ2-1; possibly TRBD2 for D (6 bases). Germline CDR1 reads WNHNN; CDR2 reads SYGVQD (reference sequence). With 5 bases removed from V and 5 bases from J, the gap between germline ends came to 13 bases. This CDR3 is built from 14 residues. The CDR3 here is CASSKDRGNNEQFF. In nucleotides, the CDR3 is TGCGCCAGCAGTAAGGACCGGGGGAACAATGAGCAGTTCTTC.

The chain uses TRBV5-1 and TRBJ1-6; tentative D call: TRBD1 (6 bases). The V end was cut by 2 bases, the J end by 8 bases, with 11 bases between. The CDR3 covers 14 residues. Per the germline V gene, CDR1 is SGHRS and CDR2 is YFSETQ. CDR3 in DNA: TGCGCCAGCAGCTTAACAGGGCCCCATTCACCCCTCCACTTT. It specifies CASSLTGPHSPLHF.

The chain links TRBV3-1 (or the pseudogene TRBV3-2) to TRBJ2-5; 9 positions agree with TRBD1. CDR3 length: 18 amino acids. J was trimmed by 2 bases and V by 1 base; bases with no gene match: 11. The germline V gene encodes CDR1 LGHDT and CDR2 YNNKEL (reference sequence). Here the CDR3 DNA reads TGTGCCAGCAGCCAAGGTTCAGTGGACAGGGGCCAACAAGAGACCCAGTACTTC. Its translation is CASSQGSVDRGQQETQYF.

The chain links TRBV5-1 to TRBJ2-3; weak D call: TRBD1 (5 bases). The CDR3 length is 14 residues. Trimming left V 1 base short and J 3 bases short, with 9 bases between. Germline CDR1 reads SGHRS; CDR2 reads YFSETQ. CDR3 nucleotide sequence: TGCGCCAGCAGCTTGAGGGGCCCTACAGATACGCAGTATTTT. Translating it yields CASSLRGPTDTQYF.